Shown below are 22 T cell receptor beta chains from a single sample sequenced in a study of T cell responses to AZD1222 COVID-19 vaccine. Sequencing was performed with immunoSEQ multiplex PCR; in TCRdb, only in-frame clones are kept and a portion is missing. The sample holds some 190,000 clones; roughly 92% are singletons and the top ten take approximately 1.4%. The material was peripheral blood, obtained on day 0 of AZD1222 vaccination. The source is an adult in good health.

This rearrangement joins TRBV15 to TRBJ2-2; D unresolved. Germline values: CDR1 LNHNV, CDR2 YYDKDF (reference sequence). V was pared by 7 bases and J by 1 base, with 10 bases between. This CDR3 contains 14 residues. The CDR3 DNA reads TGTGCCACCAAGGACGGCCAGAACACCGGGGAGCTGTTTTTT. Translated, it gives CATKDGQNTGELFF.

CDR3 loop: CASSQDAAEETQYF. The CDR3 region has the DNA TGCGCCAGCAGCCAAGATGCGGCAGAAGAGACCCAGTACTTC. The V and J genes are TRBV4-1 and TRBJ2-5; D ambiguous. V gave up 0 bases and J gave up 3 bases, with 8 bases separating them. CDR1 is MGHRA, CDR2 YSYEKL, per germline. The CDR3 covers 14 residues.

The V and J genes are TRBV28 and TRBJ1-5; no clear D gene. CDR3 length: 15 amino acids. Germline V gives CDR1 MDHEN, CDR2 SYDVKM. V was pared by 5 bases and J by 0 bases, with 11 bases between. Here the CDR3 reads CASSDPGHSNQPQHF. CDR3 DNA: TGTGCCAGCAGTGATCCAGGCCATAGCAATCAGCCCCAGCATTTT.

The chain uses TRBV6-5 and TRBJ2-7, with D maybe TRBD1 (6 bases). Germline V CDR1 and CDR2: MNHEY, SVGAGI. V was trimmed by 6 bases and J by 2 bases, leaving 11 bases between them. The CDR3 length is 13 residues. The chain's CDR3 is CASSLDRTYEQYF. CDR3 DNA sequence: TGTGCCAGCAGCCTGGACAGAACCTACGAGCAGTACTTC.

The CDR3 here is CASKKMAGEVPEAFF. CDR3 sequence (DNA): TGCGCCAGCAAAAAGATGGCGGGGGAGGTCCCTGAAGCTTTCTTT. The rearrangement joins TRBV5-1 to TRBJ1-1; maybe TRBD1 (5 bases). The CDR3 extends over 15 amino acids. The germline V gene encodes CDR1 SGHRS and CDR2 YFSETQ. V lost 6 bases and J 6 bases, leaving 21 bases between the germline ends. The variable domain in full, with the rest retrieved from reference TRBV5-1 and TRBJ1-1, is KAGVTQTPRYLIKTRGQQVTLSCSPISGHRSVSWYQQTPGQGLQFLFEYFSETQRNKGNFPGRFSGRQFSNSRSEMNVSTLELGDSALYLCASKKMAGEVPEAFFGQGTRLTVV.

The rearrangement uses TRBV7-2 and TRBJ2-5; TRBD2 matches at 13 bases. The V and J ends lost 1 base and 7 bases, in that order; junction bases with no gene match: 12. Germline-derived CDR1 and CDR2 are SGHTA and FQGNSA. The CDR3 covers 18 residues. The CDR3 loop reads CASSLVPRTSGGGGTQYF. CDR3 DNA sequence: TGTGCCAGCAGCTTAGTCCCCAGGACTAGCGGGGGCGGTGGGACCCAGTACTTC.

The chain is built from TRBV29-1 and TRBJ1-1; D gene unclear. This CDR3 contains 11 residues. V lost 4 bases to trimming and J lost 8 bases, with 11 bases between them. Germline V gives CDR1 SQVTM, CDR2 ANQGSEA. The DNA of the CDR3 is TGCAGCGTTGGGGCAGACCCCGAAGCTTTCTTT. Protein: CSVGADPEAFF.

The gene calls are TRBV7-9 and TRBJ1-1, with TRBD1 matching 9 bases. Germline V CDR1 and CDR2: SEHNR, FQNEAQ (reference sequence). The CDR3 is made up of 14 amino acids. V shed 5 bases and J 4 bases; nucleotides not matched to a gene: 5. For the CDR3, the DNA is TGTGCCAGCAGCCTTCGACAGGGGGGCACTGAAGCTTTCTTT. It is translated as CASSLRQGGTEAFF.

V usage is TRBV4-3 and J usage is TRBJ2-1; 7 nucleotides agree with TRBD2. V gave up 1 base and J gave up 0 bases; unmatched junction bases: 0. This CDR3 spans 15 amino acids. CDR1 is LGHNA and CDR2 is YSLEER in the germline V gene. CDR3 loop: CASSQAGGSYNEQFF. The CDR3 region has the DNA TGCGCCAGCAGCCAAGCGGGAGGCTCCTACAATGAGCAGTTCTTC.

The V gene is TRBV28, the J gene TRBJ2-1; D might be TRBD1 or TRBD2, each matching 6 bases. Germline values: CDR1 MDHEN, CDR2 SYDVKM. V was cut by 7 bases and J by 9 bases, with 19 bases left in between. There are 14 residues in the CDR3. The CDR3, as DNA: TGTGCCAGCACCAATGAGGGGGGTGTGGGTGAGCAGTTCTTC. Its protein is CASTNEGGVGEQFF.

The chain carries TRBV7-9 and TRBJ1-1; 8 bases agree with TRBD1. V shed 5 bases and J 4 bases; nucleotides not matched to a gene: 9. The germline V gene has CDR1 SEHNR and CDR2 FQNEAQ (reference sequence). The CDR3 has 15 amino acids. The CDR3 bases are TGTGCCAGCAGCCACGGACAGGGACCGAGCACTGAAGCTTTCTTT. This gives the protein CASSHGQGPSTEAFF. The variable domain in full, completed from reference TRBV7-9 and TRBJ1-1, reads DTGVSQNPRHKITKRGQNVTFRCDPISEHNRLYWYRQTLGQGPEFLTYFQNEAQLEKSRLLSDRFSAERPKGSFSTLEIQRTEQGDSAMYLCASSHGQGPSTEAFFGQGTRLTVV.

V gene TRBV29-1 combines with J gene TRBJ2-1; D is undetermined. From germline, CDR1 is SQVTM and CDR2 ANQGSEA. CDR3 size: 12 residues. With 0 bases removed from V and 2 bases from J, the gap between germline ends came to 2 bases. The CDR3 protein is CSVEDTYNEQFF. CDR3 in DNA: TGCAGCGTTGAAGACACCTACAATGAGCAGTTCTTC.

The J gene is TRBJ1-5, the V gene TRBV19; no reliable D call. This CDR3 is 17 amino acids long. V dropped 10 bases and J dropped 0 bases, with 22 bases sitting between them. Germline V lookup: CDR1 LNHDA, CDR2 SQIVND (reference sequence). The CDR3 here is CATTLTPGLYSNQPQHF. The CDR3 region has the DNA TGTGCCACCACCCTAACCCCCGGGCTCTATAGCAATCAGCCCCAGCATTTT. Full variable domain (outside the CDR3, taken from reference TRBV19 and TRBJ1-5): DGGITQSPKYLFRKEGQNVTLSCEQNLNHDAMYWYRQDPGQGLRLIYYSQIVNDFQKGDIAEGYSVSREKKESFPLTVTSAQKNPTAFYLCATTLTPGLYSNQPQHFGDGTRLSIL.

This rearrangement joins TRBV5-1 to TRBJ2-5; TRBD2 agrees at 7 bases. Germline CDR1 SGHRS, CDR2 YFSETQ. The CDR3 runs 16 residues. Trimming took 0 bases from V and 1 from J; bases not matched to a gene: 6. CDR3 in amino acids: CASSLAQAGTQETQYF. In nucleotides, the CDR3 is TGCGCCAGCAGCTTGGCCCAAGCGGGGACCCAAGAGACCCAGTACTTC.

This chain joins TRBV10-2 and TRBJ1-2; 7 positions agree with TRBD1. The CDR3 loop spans 14 amino acids. The junction had 3 bases not matched to a gene; V was cut back by 0 bases and J by 5 bases. The germline V gene has CDR1 WSHSY and CDR2 SAAADI. The CDR3 DNA follows: TGCGCCAGCAGTGAGTCCGACAGGGCGTATGGCTACACCTTC. Translating gives CASSESDRAYGYTF.

The chain carries TRBV2 and TRBJ1-5, with 8 bases identical to TRBD1. Germline lookup yields CDR1 SNHLY and CDR2 FYNNEI. The CDR3 runs 16 residues. The V gene end was trimmed by 5 bases and the J gene end by 1 base; junction bases not matched to a gene: 7. Written as DNA, the CDR3 is TGTGCCAGCAGTCCGCAGGGGGCGCGGAGCAATCAGCCCCAGCATTTT. Amino acids: CASSPQGARSNQPQHF.

This chain links TRBV7-2 with TRBJ1-6; D is undetermined. V was cut by 2 bases and J by 0 bases, with 11 bases left in between. The germline gives CDR1 SGHTA, CDR2 FQGNSA. This CDR3 region has 17 residues. The DNA of the CDR3 is TGTGCCAGCAGCTTAAGAGGGCGGAGCTCCTATAATTCACCCCTCCACTTT. Protein sequence: CASSLRGRSSYNSPLHF.

The chain combines TRBV6-5 with TRBJ1-1; no definite D call. CDR3 length equals 13 residues. CDR1 and CDR2 from the germline V gene are MNHEY and SVGAGI. V dropped 3 bases and J dropped 3 bases, with 8 bases sitting between them. CDR3 region: CASSYGEDTEAFF. The CDR3 nucleotides read TGTGCCAGCAGTTATGGTGAAGACACTGAAGCTTTCTTT.

Only one count was recorded for this clone. The chain has TRBV7-2 and TRBJ2-5; 7 bases fit TRBD2. From germline, CDR1 is SGHTA and CDR2 FQGNSA. The J segment lost 5 bases and the V segment lost 7 bases, leaving 4 bases of the junction unmatched. This CDR3 region has 12 residues. The CDR3 region is CASTSGGETQYF. In DNA, the CDR3 is TGTGCCAGCACTAGCGGTGGGGAGACCCAGTACTTC.

The chain employs TRBV7-9 and TRBJ2-5; D call uncertain. Trimming shortened V by 3 bases and J by 5 bases, and 13 bases separated the two germline ends. CDR1 and CDR2 (germline): SEHNR, FQNEAQ (reference sequence). The CDR3 has 14 amino acids. CDR3 protein: CASSFGQVGETQYF. As DNA, the CDR3 is TGTGCCAGCAGCTTTGGTCAGGTCGGTGAGACCCAGTACTTC.

This rearrangement joins TRBV25-1 to TRBJ2-1; D is possibly TRBD2 (5 bases). The CDR3 has 15 amino acids. Germline V gene sequence: CDR1 MGHDK, CDR2 SYGVNS. Trimming left V 6 bases short and J 8 bases short, with 20 bases between. CDR3 DNA sequence: TGTGCCAGCAGCTGGAACGGGGTCATAGGTTATGAGCAGTTCTTC. Encoded protein: CASSWNGVIGYEQFF.

The V gene is TRBV28, the J gene TRBJ2-4, with TRBD2 matching over 9 bases. The V gene end was trimmed by 5 bases and the J gene end by 0 bases; junction bases not matched to a gene: 5. The germline V gene encodes CDR1 MDHEN and CDR2 SYDVKM. The CDR3 covers 16 residues. For the CDR3, the DNA is TGTGCCAGCAGTCTGGGACTAGCAGTAGCCAAAAACATTCAGTACTTC. Amino acids: CASSLGLAVAKNIQYF. Together with reference TRBV28 and TRBJ2-4, the CDR3 gives the full variable domain: DVKVTQSSRYLVKRTGEKVFLECVQDMDHENMFWYRQDPGLGLRLIYFSYDVKMKEKGDIPEGYSVSREKKERFSLILESASTNQTSMYLCASSLGLAVAKNIQYFGAGTRLSVL.